The present TCR beta chain was sequenced within a study of cytomegalovirus exposure and HLA in healthy donors. A note on this clone: What it binds is unknown. Other DNA sequences of this sample code for an identical CDR3.

This CDR3 has 15 amino acids. Looked up from germline, CDR1 is SGHAT and CDR2 is FQDESV (reference sequence). The V end was cut by 2 bases, the J end by 2 bases, with 9 bases between. Amplification used 60 Vbeta primers and 13 Jbeta primers. The protocol was immunoSEQ multiplex PCR, while the TCRdb copy is restricted to in-frame clones and leaves out a portion. This sample has about 180,000 clones; about three quarters occur once, and the top ten carry over 2.5%. General observations from the study: Exclusion as indistinguishable affected some V segments, including TRBV6-2 and TRBV6-3. A later analysis reportedly identified an Asian-associated ancestry cluster as carrying fewer N-insertions than the approximately 730-donor mean.

The sample consisted of PBMCs. This TCR was sampled from a female donor in good health and CMV-seronegative. This chain joins TRBV11-1 and TRBJ2-2; the D is unclear. CDR3 sequence: CASSLSSLNTGELFF. CDR3 nucleotide sequence: TGTGCCAGCAGCTTATCGAGCTTAAACACCGGGGAGCTGTTTTTT.